A single sample gave rise to the 29 T cell receptor beta chains below, sequenced in a study of vaccination effects on CD4 cells after COVID-19 (dated by TCRdb to between 2021 and 2024). For these receptors, no antigen is known. To prepare the library, the immunoSEQ multiplex PCR assay was applied. The immuneACCESS repertoire file appears here via TCRdb, limited to in-frame rearrangements. These files lack a portion of the clones; in checked studies, under half of the deficit traces to unresolved V genes, and the cause of the others is not known. The sample table lists roughly 71,000 clones, around three quarters of them with a count of one. The ten top clones hold around 0.94% of the sample. To identify antigen-specific CD4+ T cell clonotypes by their expansion, the ViraFEST assay first stimulated PBMC with viral peptide pools and then applied TCR sequencing. After less than 13 days of culture, CD4+ T cells were isolated with the EasySep CD4+ T cell isolation kit. Each participant received two doses of an mRNA SARS-CoV-2 vaccine, either BNT162b2 or mRNA-1273.

The sample consisted of CD4+ T cells from PBMCs cultured with HCoV-OC43 spike peptides, taken after COVID-19 vaccination. This sample's cell subset or site label indicates: HCoV-OC43 spike overlapping peptide pool stimulation. The receptor source for this set is a human donor who received a COVID-19 vaccine.

V usage is TRBV14 and J usage is TRBJ2-7, with D uncertain. Germline V gene data show CDR1 as SGHDN and CDR2 as FVKESK. V shed 1 base and J shed 4 bases, with 8 bases lying between them. The CDR3 spans 13 residues. CDR3 DNA: TGTGCCAGCAGCCAAGTCTACCAATACGAGCAGTACGTC. It yields the protein CASSQVYQYEQYV.

The chain links TRBV19 to TRBJ1-2; D ambiguous. This CDR3 has 12 amino acids. The germline CDR1 and CDR2 sequences are LNHDA and SQIVND (reference sequence). Trimming removed 6 bases at V and 2 bases at J, with 7 bases between. The CDR3: CASRTENYGYTF. The CDR3 DNA reads TGTGCCAGTAGGACCGAGAACTATGGCTACACCTTC.

The chain combines TRBV3-1 (or the pseudogene TRBV3-2) with TRBJ2-1; D unclear. V lost 3 bases and J lost 5, with 5 bases in between. The germline V gene has CDR1 LGHDT and CDR2 YNNKEL (reference sequence). This CDR3 has 12 residues. CDR3 residues: CASSHQNNEQFF. CDR3 bases: TGTGCCAGCAGCCACCAGAACAATGAGCAGTTCTTC.

The CDR3 here is CTSSQATGKNSPLHF. The CDR3 bases are TGCACCAGCAGCCAAGCCACAGGGAAAAATTCACCCCTCCACTTT. The rearrangement links TRBV1 to TRBJ1-6; the tabulated D call, TRBD1, remains unverified against the DNA. TRBV1 is a documented pseudogene. The CDR3 sequence is 15 residues long.

The rearrangement links TRBV6-5 to TRBJ2-5; TRBD1 aligns across 7 bases. The CDR3 consists of 14 residues. V lost 6 bases and J lost 4; bases outside the gene matches: 8. Per the germline V gene, CDR1 is MNHEY and CDR2 is SVGAGI. This chain's CDR3 is CASSPPTGIETQYF. As DNA, the CDR3 is TGTGCCAGCAGCCCCCCGACAGGGATAGAGACCCAGTACTTC.

The CDR3 reads CAWSSGGGNTIYF. Written as DNA, the CDR3 is TGTGCCTGGAGCTCAGGGGGCGGAAACACCATATATTTT. This sequence joins TRBV30 and TRBJ1-3, with TRBD1 matching over 8 bases. Trimming cost V 3 bases and J 4 bases; bases outside gene matches: 2. The CDR3 covers 13 residues. Germline V lookup: CDR1 GTSNPN, CDR2 SVGIG (reference sequence). Variable domain in full (rest from reference TRBV30 and TRBJ1-3): SQTIHQWPATLVQPVGSPLSLECTVEGTSNPNLYWYRQAAGRGLQLLFYSVGIGQISSEVPQNLSASRPQDRQFILSSKKLLLSDSGFYLCAWSSGGGNTIYFGEGSWLTVV.

The V call is TRBV19, the J call TRBJ2-6, with TRBD1 matching 8 bases. V shed 7 bases, J shed 4 bases, and the junction held 12 bases outside the gene matches. The CDR3 has 17 amino acids. The germline V gene has CDR1 LNHDA and CDR2 SQIVND (reference sequence). For the CDR3, the DNA is TGTGCCAGTATGCCAGGGGGCACTTGGTCGGGGGCCAACGTCCTGACTTTC. As protein: CASMPGGTWSGANVLTF.

This chain links TRBV30 with TRBJ2-3; D perhaps matches TRBD2 (6 bases). This CDR3 is built from 13 residues. The V end lost 2 bases, the J end lost 1 base, and 7 bases lay between the germline ends. The germline gives CDR1 GTSNPN, CDR2 SVGIG (reference sequence). The CDR3 sequence is CAWSPGGTDTQYF. The CDR3 nucleotides read TGTGCCTGGAGTCCGGGAGGCACAGATACGCAGTATTTT.

The chain links TRBV7-2 to TRBJ2-5; 7 bases map to TRBD1. The germline V gene encodes CDR1 SGHTA and CDR2 FQGNSA. With V trimmed by 2 bases and J by 5 bases, 8 bases remained unmatched. This CDR3 contains 15 residues. The CDR3 is CASSLRQGVSETQYF. The DNA of the CDR3 is TGTGCCAGCAGCTTAAGACAGGGTGTTAGCGAGACCCAGTACTTC.

This clone was seen only a few times. The rearrangement joins TRBV2 to TRBJ1-5; D unresolved. This CDR3 has 12 amino acids. The V and J ends lost 3 bases and 4 bases respectively, with 4 bases between them. Germline lookup yields CDR1 SNHLY and CDR2 FYNNEI. The CDR3 reads CASSEANQPQHF. CDR3 in DNA: TGTGCCAGCAGTGAGGCGAATCAGCCCCAGCATTTT.

The chain links TRBV6-2 or TRBV6-3 to TRBJ1-1, with D possibly matching TRBD1 (5 bases). From germline, CDR1 is MNHEY and CDR2 SVGEGT. This CDR3 has 14 residues. Deletions cut 2 bases from V and 7 bases from J, with 14 bases between. CDR3 protein: CASSYAMGVGEAFF. CDR3 DNA sequence: TGTGCCAGCAGTTACGCTATGGGGGTTGGTGAAGCTTTCTTT.

The gene calls are TRBV7-9 and TRBJ1-1; D may be TRBD1 (6 bases). V was trimmed by 0 bases and J by 1 base, leaving 15 bases between them. Germline V gives CDR1 SEHNR, CDR2 FQNEAQ (reference sequence). This CDR3 has 17 residues. The CDR3 coding sequence is TGTGCCAGCAGCTTAGCCCCGTCAGGGGCTAAGAACACTGAAGCTTTCTTT. This gives the protein CASSLAPSGAKNTEAFF. Variable domain in full (rest from reference TRBV7-9 and TRBJ1-1): DTGVSQNPRHKITKRGQNVTFRCDPISEHNRLYWYRQTLGQGPEFLTYFQNEAQLEKSRLLSDRFSAERPKGSFSTLEIQRTEQGDSAMYLCASSLAPSGAKNTEAFFGQGTRLTVV.

The chain joins TRBV4-1 to TRBJ1-5; D unclear. The CDR3 extends over 17 amino acids. The germline gives CDR1 MGHRA, CDR2 YSYEKL. V gave up 1 base and J gave up 2 bases, with 15 bases separating them. The CDR3 sequence: CASSQVGSGVGNQPQHF. The CDR3 region has the DNA TGCGCCAGCAGCCAAGTAGGGTCAGGAGTTGGCAATCAGCCCCAGCATTTT.

The chain is built from TRBV7-3 and TRBJ2-3, with no clear D. V was trimmed by 3 bases and J by 2 bases, leaving 3 bases between them. Germline-derived CDR1 and CDR2 are SGHTA and FQGTGA. The CDR3 covers 12 residues. The DNA of the CDR3 is TGTGCCAGCAGCTTGGACACAGATACGCAGTATTTT. It encodes CASSLDTDTQYF.

The chain combines TRBV7-9 with TRBJ2-5, with D uncertain. The CDR3 runs to 14 residues. Per the germline V gene, CDR1 is SEHNR and CDR2 is FQNEAQ (reference sequence). The ends were cut back, 0 bases at V and 7 bases at J, with 12 bases in the middle. The CDR3 is CASSLAADLRTQYF. CDR3 bases: TGTGCCAGCAGCTTAGCGGCCGATCTACGGACCCAGTACTTC.

The chain uses TRBV10-2 and TRBJ2-5; 9 nucleotides align to TRBD1. With V trimmed by 0 bases and J by 6 bases, 8 bases remained unmatched. The CDR3 totals 16 residues. The germline gives CDR1 WSHSY, CDR2 SAAADI. CDR3 coding DNA: TGCGCCAGCAGTGAGTCGAAACAGGGGGCTAGGAAGACCCAGTACTTC. It specifies CASSESKQGARKTQYF.

The rearrangement joins TRBV27 to TRBJ1-6, with D possibly TRBD1 on 6 matching bases. Germline V CDR1 and CDR2: MNHEY, SMNVEV (reference sequence). Trimming shortened V by 3 bases and J by 6 bases, and 9 bases separated the two germline ends. The CDR3 is made up of 14 amino acids. The CDR3: CASSFTGFNSPLHF. The CDR3 DNA reads as TGTGCCAGCAGTTTTACAGGGTTTAATTCACCCCTCCACTTT.

CDR3 DNA: TGTGCCAGCAGTGATGTAGTGGGCAGTTCCACAGATACGCAGTATTTT. Translation gives CASSDVVGSSTDTQYF. The chain employs TRBV6-1 and TRBJ2-3, with no clear D. The CDR3 has 16 residues. Germline V lookup: CDR1 MNHNS, CDR2 SASEGT. V was clipped by 3 bases and J by 2 bases, with 15 bases between them.

The genes are TRBV5-4 and TRBJ2-1; the match to TRBD2 covers 11 bases. Germline V gene data show CDR1 as SGHNT and CDR2 as YYREEE (reference sequence). V gave up 3 bases and J gave up 2 bases; unmatched junction bases: 7. This CDR3 comprises 17 residues. This chain's CDR3 is CASSSGKLAGAYNEQFF. CDR3 sequence (DNA): TGTGCCAGCAGCTCGGGCAAACTAGCGGGGGCCTACAATGAGCAGTTCTTC.

V is TRBV6-5 and J is TRBJ2-1; TRBD1 agrees at 12 bases. This CDR3 has 16 residues. Germline-derived CDR1 and CDR2 are MNHEY and SVGAGI. Trimming cost V 0 bases and J 10 bases; bases outside gene matches: 7. The CDR3 here is CASSYSSGTGGREQFF. The DNA of the CDR3 is TGTGCCAGCAGTTACTCTTCGGGGACAGGGGGCCGAGAGCAGTTCTTC.

The chain is built from TRBV9 and TRBJ1-6, with TRBD1 identical over 7 bases. The CDR3 covers 15 residues. Trimming removed 3 bases from V and 8 bases from J; junction bases left unmatched: 8. The germline gives CDR1 SGDLS, CDR2 YYNGEE. The CDR3 DNA sequence: TGTGCCAGCAGCGCAGGACAGGCCTCTTATTCACCCCTCCACTTT. This codes for CASSAGQASYSPLHF.

This chain joins TRBV24-1 and TRBJ2-2; D remains unclear. Between the trimmed V and J ends, which lost 0 bases and 1 base, there was a span of 8 bases. This CDR3 spans 16 amino acids. Per germline, CDR1 KGHDR and CDR2 SFDVKD. The DNA for the CDR3 is TGTGCCACCAGTGATTTGAGTCCGGTGAACACCGGGGAGCTGTTTTTT. Amino acids: CATSDLSPVNTGELFF.

V usage is TRBV6-6 and J usage is TRBJ2-1; D is ambiguous. V gave up 5 bases and J gave up 0 bases, with 8 bases separating them. This CDR3 comprises 14 residues. Germline CDR1 and CDR2: MNHNY and SVGAGI (reference sequence). CDR3 protein: CASSSAASYNEQFF. The CDR3 coding sequence is TGTGCCAGCAGTAGTGCGGCCTCCTACAATGAGCAGTTCTTC.

V gene TRBV18 combines with J gene TRBJ1-1; D might be TRBD1 (5 bases). Germline values: CDR1 KGHSH, CDR2 LQKENI. This CDR3 has 14 residues. V was trimmed by 3 bases and J by 0 bases, leaving 8 bases between them. The CDR3 here is CASSPGLLNTEAFF. The CDR3 DNA reads as TGTGCCAGCTCACCGGGACTTTTGAACACTGAAGCTTTCTTT.

V gene TRBV2 combines with J gene TRBJ1-6, with D maybe TRBD1 (5 bases). V shed 6 bases and J shed 0 bases, with 9 bases lying between them. CDR1 and CDR2 from the germline V gene are SNHLY and FYNNEI. This CDR3 has 15 residues. CDR3: CASRVTDSYNSPLHF. The CDR3 DNA is TGTGCCAGCAGGGTGACAGACTCCTATAATTCACCCCTCCACTTT.

The table lists this clone with a few counts. The chain employs TRBV5-6 and TRBJ2-2; no reliable D call. The germline CDR1 and CDR2 sequences are SGHDT and YYEEEE. The CDR3 spans 15 residues. Trimming took off 3 bases at V and 1 base at J, with 10 bases between the two ends. The CDR3 DNA is TGTGCCAGCAGCTCAGCGATACAGAACACCGGGGAGCTGTTTTTT. It yields the protein CASSSAIQNTGELFF. The variable domain in full, completed from reference TRBV5-6 and TRBJ2-2, reads DAGVTQSPTHLIKTRGQQVTLRCSPKSGHDTVSWYQQALGQGPQFIFQYYEEEERQRGNFPDRFSGHQFPNYSSELNVNALLLGDSALYLCASSSAIQNTGELFFGEGSRLTVL.

The J gene is TRBJ1-1, the V gene TRBV18; D is undetermined. Germline CDR1 KGHSH, CDR2 LQKENI. CDR3 size: 14 residues. V lost 3 bases and J lost 1, with 9 bases in between. CDR3 in amino acids: CASSPSVKNTEAFF. The DNA of the CDR3 is TGTGCCAGCTCACCGTCAGTGAAGAACACTGAAGCTTTCTTT.

V gene TRBV6-5 combines with J gene TRBJ1-4; TRBD1 matches 7 bases. The CDR3 runs to 16 residues. V shed 2 bases, J shed 0 bases, and the junction held 3 bases outside the gene matches. Germline-derived CDR1 and CDR2 are MNHEY and SVGAGI. The CDR3 loop is CASSYDRAATNEKLFF. In DNA form, the CDR3 reads TGTGCCAGCAGTTACGACAGGGCTGCAACTAATGAAAAACTGTTTTTT.

This rearrangement joins TRBV15 to TRBJ2-2, with D possibly being TRBD2 (6 bases). CDR3 size: 13 residues. V gave up 11 bases and J gave up 0 bases, with 10 bases separating them. In germline, CDR1 is LNHNV, CDR2 YYDKDF (reference sequence). The CDR3 is CASGTSNTGELFF. The DNA for the CDR3 is TGTGCCTCGGGGACTTCGAACACCGGGGAGCTGTTTTTT.